What follows are 2 T cell receptor beta chains derived from one specimen sequenced in a study of T cell repertoires in cytomegalovirus infection. MiXCR, run by TCRdb on the reads, gives a single entry per CDR3 protein. The sample gives about 260,000 distinct CDR3 sequences, around 15% of which show up once; 8.5% to 9% is in the top ten. Sequencing input: PBMCs. Every receptor here comes from a human donor in good health (CMV status not recorded). Some clones in this sample may be carry-over from other donors' samples.

This chain joins TRBV29-1 and TRBJ2-7; tentatively, D is TRBD1 or TRBD2 (6 bases each). There are 18 residues in the CDR3. The germline V gene encodes CDR1 SQVTM and CDR2 ANQGSEA. V was shortened by 5 bases and J by 6 bases, with 32 bases between the two germline ends. CDR3 residues: CSVQKVLGRGGSVGEQYF. DNA of the CDR3: TGCAGCGTTCAGAAGGTGTTGGGCCGAGGGGGGTCGGTGGGCGAGCAGTACTTC.

This clonotype has ten or more counts. The V gene is TRBV28, the J gene TRBJ1-3; D gene unclear. This CDR3 has 14 amino acids. The germline CDR1 and CDR2 sequences are MDHEN and SYDVKM. Trimming stripped 5 bases from V and 4 bases from J, with 12 bases between. CDR3 in amino acids: CASSPPRIGNTIYF. The DNA of the CDR3 is TGTGCCAGCAGTCCCCCACGTATCGGAAACACCATATATTTT.